The clone carrying this T cell receptor beta chain was counted at least ten times. Primed by a sample-barcoded 5' primer and a J-beta primer mix, a second PCR proceeded for roughly 6 to 12 cycles. MiXCR was run by TCRdb on the 5' RACE reads, yielding one entry per CDR3 protein. This sample has about 650,000 distinct CDR3 sequences, with roughly 32% found just once. This sample was included in a study of blood T cells in healthy people across ages. The CDR3 is 17 residues long. Trimming removed 0 bases from V and 6 bases from J; junction bases left unmatched: 10. Germline V gene data show CDR1 as MGHRA and CDR2 as YSYEKL.

The TCR comes from a woman of 80 years or more in good health. This chain uses TRBV4-1 with TRBJ2-2, with 7 bases identical to TRBD1. The sample comprised blood. The CDR3 sequence is CASSQDGGQGVAGELFF. The CDR3 coding sequence is TGCGCCAGCAGCCAAGATGGGGGCCAGGGGGTCGCCGGGGAGCTGTTTTTT.